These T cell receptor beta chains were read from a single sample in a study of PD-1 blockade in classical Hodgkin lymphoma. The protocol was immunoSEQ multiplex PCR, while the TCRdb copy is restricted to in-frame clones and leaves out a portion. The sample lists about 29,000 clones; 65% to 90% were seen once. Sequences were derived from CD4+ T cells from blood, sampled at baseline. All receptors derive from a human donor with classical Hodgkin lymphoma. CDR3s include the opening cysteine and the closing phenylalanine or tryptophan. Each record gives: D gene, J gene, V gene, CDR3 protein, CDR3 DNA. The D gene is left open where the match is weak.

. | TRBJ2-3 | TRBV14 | CASSQGWGLRTDTQYF | TGTGCCAGCAGCCAAGGCTGGGGTTTACGCACAGATACGCAGTATTTT
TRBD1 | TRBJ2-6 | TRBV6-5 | CASSRDRAGANVLTF | TGTGCCAGCAGTAGGGACAGGGCCGGGGCCAACGTCCTGACTTTC
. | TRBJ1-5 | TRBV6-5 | CASSYFAGQPQHF | TGTGCCAGCAGTTACTTCGCCGGGCAGCCCCAGCATTTT
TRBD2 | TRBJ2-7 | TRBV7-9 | CASSFEKREGRSYEQYF | TGTGCCAGCAGCTTTGAAAAGCGGGAGGGCCGATCCTACGAGCAGTACTTC
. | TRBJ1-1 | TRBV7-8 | CASSSEAGFFPKDTEAFF | TGTGCCAGCAGCTCGGAAGCAGGGTTCTTCCCAAAGGACACTGAAGCTTTCTTT
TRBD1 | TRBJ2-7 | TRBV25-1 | CASSEGDRAEQYF | TGTGCCAGCAGTGAGGGCGACAGGGCCGAGCAGTACTTC
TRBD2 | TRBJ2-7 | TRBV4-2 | CASSQDLASGRPRSSYEQYF | TGTGCCAGCAGCCAAGATCTGGCTAGCGGGAGGCCAAGAAGCTCCTACGAGCAGTACTTC
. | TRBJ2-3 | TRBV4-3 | CASSQVFERTDTQYF | TGCGCCAGCAGCCAAGTATTCGAAAGAACAGATACGCAGTATTTT
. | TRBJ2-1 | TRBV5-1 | CASGTSYNEQFF | TGCGCCAGCGGGACCTCCTACAATGAGCAGTTCTTC
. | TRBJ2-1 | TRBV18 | CASSSLASDEQFF | TGTGCCAGCTCATCATTAGCATCCGATGAGCAGTTCTTC